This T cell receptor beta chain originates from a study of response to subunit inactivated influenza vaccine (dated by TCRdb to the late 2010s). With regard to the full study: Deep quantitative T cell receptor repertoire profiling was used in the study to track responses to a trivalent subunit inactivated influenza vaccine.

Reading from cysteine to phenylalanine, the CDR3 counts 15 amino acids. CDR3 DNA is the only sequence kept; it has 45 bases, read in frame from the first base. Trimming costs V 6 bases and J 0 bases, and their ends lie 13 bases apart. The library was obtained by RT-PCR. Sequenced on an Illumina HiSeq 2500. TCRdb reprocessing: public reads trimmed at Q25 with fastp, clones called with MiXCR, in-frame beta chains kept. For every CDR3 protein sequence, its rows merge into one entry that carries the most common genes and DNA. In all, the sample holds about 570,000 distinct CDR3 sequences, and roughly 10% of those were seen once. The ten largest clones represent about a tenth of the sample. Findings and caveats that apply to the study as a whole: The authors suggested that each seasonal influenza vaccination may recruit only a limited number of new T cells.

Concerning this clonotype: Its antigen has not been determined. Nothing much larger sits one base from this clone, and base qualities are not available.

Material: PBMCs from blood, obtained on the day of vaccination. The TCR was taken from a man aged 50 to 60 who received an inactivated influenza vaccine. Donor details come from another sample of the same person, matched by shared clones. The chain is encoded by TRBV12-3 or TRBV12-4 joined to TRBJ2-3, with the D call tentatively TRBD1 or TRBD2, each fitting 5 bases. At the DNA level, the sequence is TGTGCCAGCAGGGCCCGGGACCTAAGCACAGATACGCAGTATTTT. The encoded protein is CASRARDLSTDTQYF.